This TCR beta chain was captured in a study of cytomegalovirus exposure and HLA in healthy donors. A single count supports this clone. Its specificity is not known. Notes on the study in general: Rare TCR sequences predominated, though certain public TCRs were found in many donors. Researchers reported in a later analysis that a missense DCLRE1C variant was tied to TCR beta V- and J-gene trimming. Some V segments (TRBV6-2 and TRBV6-3 among them) were excluded as indistinguishable.

The CDR3 covers 18 residues. Vbeta (60) and Jbeta (13) primers were used in the PCR. Per the original data handling: About 11 million of 75 million to 85 million unique TCR beta chains were shared, per a later count. Sequencing used immunoSEQ multiplex PCR; TCRdb keeps in-frame clones, though not all of them. V and J calls and clone size are given by that table; D and trimming were obtained from the DNA. This sample carries roughly 78,000 clones, roughly 60% of them seen once, and the ten largest clones take 5.7%. The TCR was taken from a young man in good health and CMV-seropositive. The chain combines TRBV1 with TRBJ2-1; the DNA was not compared with TRBD2, the D call given in the table. TRBV1 is assigned pseudogene status. The sequencing input was PBMCs. The CDR3 nucleotides are TGCACCAGCAGCCAGATGAGGCTTCGGGGGGGCCTTTACAATGAGCAGTTCTTC. It is translated as CTSSQMRLRGGLYNEQFF.